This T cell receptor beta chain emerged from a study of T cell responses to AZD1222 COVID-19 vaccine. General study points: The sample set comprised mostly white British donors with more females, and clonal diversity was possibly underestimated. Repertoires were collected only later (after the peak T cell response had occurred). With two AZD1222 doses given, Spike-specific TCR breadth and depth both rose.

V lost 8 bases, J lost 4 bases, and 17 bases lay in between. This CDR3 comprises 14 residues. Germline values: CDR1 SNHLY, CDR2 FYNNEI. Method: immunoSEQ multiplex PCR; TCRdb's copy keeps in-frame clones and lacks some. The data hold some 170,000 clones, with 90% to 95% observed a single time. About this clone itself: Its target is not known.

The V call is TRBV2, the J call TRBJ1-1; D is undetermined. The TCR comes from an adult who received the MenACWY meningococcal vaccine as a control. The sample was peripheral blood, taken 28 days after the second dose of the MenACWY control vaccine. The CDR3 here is CASHFKPLPTEAFF. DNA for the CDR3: TGTGCCAGCCATTTCAAGCCGCTCCCCACTGAAGCTTTCTTT.